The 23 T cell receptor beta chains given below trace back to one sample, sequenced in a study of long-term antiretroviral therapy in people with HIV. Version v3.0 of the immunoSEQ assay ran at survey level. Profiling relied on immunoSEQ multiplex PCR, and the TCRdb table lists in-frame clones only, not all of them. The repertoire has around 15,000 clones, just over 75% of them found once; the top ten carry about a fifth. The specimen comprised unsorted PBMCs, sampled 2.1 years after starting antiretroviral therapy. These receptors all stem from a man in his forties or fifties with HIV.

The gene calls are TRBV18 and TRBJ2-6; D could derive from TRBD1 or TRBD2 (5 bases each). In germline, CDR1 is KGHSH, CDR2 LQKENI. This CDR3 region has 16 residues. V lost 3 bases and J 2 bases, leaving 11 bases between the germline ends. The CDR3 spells CASSPLLGAGANVLTF. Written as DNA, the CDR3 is TGTGCCAGCTCACCCCTTCTGGGGGCTGGGGCCAACGTCCTGACTTTC. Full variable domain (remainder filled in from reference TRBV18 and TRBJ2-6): NAGVMQNPRHLVRRRGQEARLRCSPMKGHSHVYWYRQLPEEGLKFMVYLQKENIIDESGMPKERFSAEFPKEGPSILRIQQVVRGDSAAYFCASSPLLGAGANVLTFGAGSRLTVL.

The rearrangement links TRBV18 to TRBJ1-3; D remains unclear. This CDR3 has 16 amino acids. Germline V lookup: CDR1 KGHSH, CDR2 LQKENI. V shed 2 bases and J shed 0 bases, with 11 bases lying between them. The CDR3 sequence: CASSPGSRSSGNTIYF. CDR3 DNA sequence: TGTGCCAGCTCACCAGGGTCCCGTTCCTCTGGAAACACCATATATTTT.

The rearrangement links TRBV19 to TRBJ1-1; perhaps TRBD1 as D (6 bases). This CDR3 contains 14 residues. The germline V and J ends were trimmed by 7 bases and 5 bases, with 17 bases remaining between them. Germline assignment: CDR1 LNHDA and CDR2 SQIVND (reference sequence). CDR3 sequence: CASTPGTWETEAFF. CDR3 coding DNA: TGTGCCAGTACCCCAGGGACATGGGAGACTGAAGCTTTCTTT.

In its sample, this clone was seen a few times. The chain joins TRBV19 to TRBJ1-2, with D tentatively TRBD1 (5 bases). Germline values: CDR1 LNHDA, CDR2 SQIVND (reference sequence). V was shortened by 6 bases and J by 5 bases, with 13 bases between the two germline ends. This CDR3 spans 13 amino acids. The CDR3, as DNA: TGTGCCAGTAGCTCCGGGACTTTTTATGGCTACACCTTC. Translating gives CASSSGTFYGYTF.

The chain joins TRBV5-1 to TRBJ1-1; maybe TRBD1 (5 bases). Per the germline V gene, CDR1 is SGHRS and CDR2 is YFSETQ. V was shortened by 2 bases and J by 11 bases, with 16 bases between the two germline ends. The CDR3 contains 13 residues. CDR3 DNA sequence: TGCGCCAGCAGCTTCCGGGACGGGGGAGAGGCTTTCTTT. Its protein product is CASSFRDGGEAFF.

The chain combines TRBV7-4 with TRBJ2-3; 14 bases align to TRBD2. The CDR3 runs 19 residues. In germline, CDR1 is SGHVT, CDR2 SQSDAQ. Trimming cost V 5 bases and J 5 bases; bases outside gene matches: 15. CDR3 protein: CASSPGLAGGAGRLDTQYF. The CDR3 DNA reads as TGTGCCAGCAGCCCCGGACTAGCGGGGGGTGCCGGGCGGCTAGATACGCAGTATTTT.

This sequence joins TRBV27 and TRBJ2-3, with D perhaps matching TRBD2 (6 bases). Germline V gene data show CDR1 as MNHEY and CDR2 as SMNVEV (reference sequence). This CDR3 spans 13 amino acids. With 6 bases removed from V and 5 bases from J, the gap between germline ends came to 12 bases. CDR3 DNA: TGTGCCAGCAGGGGGACTTTCGGAGATACGCAGTATTTT. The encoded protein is CASRGTFGDTQYF.

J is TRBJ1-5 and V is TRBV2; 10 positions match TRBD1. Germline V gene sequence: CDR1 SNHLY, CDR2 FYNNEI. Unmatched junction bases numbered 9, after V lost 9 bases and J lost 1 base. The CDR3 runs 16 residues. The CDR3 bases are TGTGCCAGAGGGACAGGGGAATTTGGGAGCAATCAGCCCCAGCATTTT. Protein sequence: CARGTGEFGSNQPQHF.

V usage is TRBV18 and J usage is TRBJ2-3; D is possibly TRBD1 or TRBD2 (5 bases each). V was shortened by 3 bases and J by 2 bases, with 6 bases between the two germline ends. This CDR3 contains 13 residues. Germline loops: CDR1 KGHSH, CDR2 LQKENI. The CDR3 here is CASSPGTTDTQYF. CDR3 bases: TGTGCCAGCTCACCCGGGACCACAGATACGCAGTATTTT. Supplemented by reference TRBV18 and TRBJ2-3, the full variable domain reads NAGVMQNPRHLVRRRGQEARLRCSPMKGHSHVYWYRQLPEEGLKFMVYLQKENIIDESGMPKERFSAEFPKEGPSILRIQQVVRGDSAAYFCASSPGTTDTQYFGPGTRLTVL.

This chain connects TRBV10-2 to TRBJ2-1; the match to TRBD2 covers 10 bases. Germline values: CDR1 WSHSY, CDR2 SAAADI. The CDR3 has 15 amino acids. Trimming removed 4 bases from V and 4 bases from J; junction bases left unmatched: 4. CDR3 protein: CASSAPSGGYNEQFF. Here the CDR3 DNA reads TGCGCCAGCAGTGCTCCTAGCGGGGGTTACAATGAGCAGTTCTTC.

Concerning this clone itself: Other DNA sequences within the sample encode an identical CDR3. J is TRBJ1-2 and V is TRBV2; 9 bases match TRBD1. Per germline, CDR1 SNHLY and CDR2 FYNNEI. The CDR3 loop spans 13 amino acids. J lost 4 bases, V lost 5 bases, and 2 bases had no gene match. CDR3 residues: CASSRTGAYGYTF. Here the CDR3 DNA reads TGTGCCAGCAGTCGGACAGGGGCCTATGGCTACACCTTC.

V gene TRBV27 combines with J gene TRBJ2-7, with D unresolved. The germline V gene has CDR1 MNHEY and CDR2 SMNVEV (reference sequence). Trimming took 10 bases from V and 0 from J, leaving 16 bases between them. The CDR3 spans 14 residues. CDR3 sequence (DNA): TGTGCCACCTCCCCCTCAAAAAGCTCCTACGAGCAGTACTTC. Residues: CATSPSKSSYEQYF.

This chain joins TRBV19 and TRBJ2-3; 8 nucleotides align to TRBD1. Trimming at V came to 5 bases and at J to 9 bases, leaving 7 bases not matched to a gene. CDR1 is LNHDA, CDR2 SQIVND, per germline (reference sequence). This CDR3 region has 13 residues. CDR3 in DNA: TGTGCCAGTAGTTCCCAGACAGGGGACACGCAGTATTTT. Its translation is CASSSQTGDTQYF.

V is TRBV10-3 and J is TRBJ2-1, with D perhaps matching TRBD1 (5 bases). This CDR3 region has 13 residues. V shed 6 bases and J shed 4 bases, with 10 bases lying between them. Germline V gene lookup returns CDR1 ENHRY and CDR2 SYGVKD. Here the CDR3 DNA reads TGTGCCATCAGCCCCGGACAATACAATGAGCAGTTCTTC. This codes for CAISPGQYNEQFF.

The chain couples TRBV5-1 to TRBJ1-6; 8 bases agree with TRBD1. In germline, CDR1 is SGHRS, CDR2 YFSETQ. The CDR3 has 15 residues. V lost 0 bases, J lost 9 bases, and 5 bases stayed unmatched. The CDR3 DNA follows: TGCGCCAGCAGCTTGGGTACAGGGGGGTCTTCACCCCTCCACTTT. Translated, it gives CASSLGTGGSSPLHF.

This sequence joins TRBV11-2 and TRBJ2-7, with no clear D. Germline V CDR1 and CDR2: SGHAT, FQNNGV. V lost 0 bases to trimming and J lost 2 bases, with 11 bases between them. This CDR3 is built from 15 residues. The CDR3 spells CASSLDLGLTYEQYF. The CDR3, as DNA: TGTGCCAGCAGCTTAGACTTGGGGTTGACCTACGAGCAGTACTTC.

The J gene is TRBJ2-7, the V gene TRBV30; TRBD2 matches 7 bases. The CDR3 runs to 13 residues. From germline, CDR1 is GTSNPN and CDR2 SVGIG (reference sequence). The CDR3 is CAFTGTIIHEQYF. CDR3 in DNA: TGTGCATTTACCGGGACTATAATCCACGAGCAGTACTTC.

In DNA, the CDR3 is TGTGCCAGCAGTGGACAGGTTAATGAAAAACTGTTTTTT. Translated: CASSGQVNEKLFF. The chain recombines TRBV2 with TRBJ1-4; a weak D match, TRBD1 (6 bases). Deletions cut 4 bases from V and 4 bases from J, with 7 bases between. Per the germline V gene, CDR1 is SNHLY and CDR2 is FYNNEI. The CDR3 has 13 residues.

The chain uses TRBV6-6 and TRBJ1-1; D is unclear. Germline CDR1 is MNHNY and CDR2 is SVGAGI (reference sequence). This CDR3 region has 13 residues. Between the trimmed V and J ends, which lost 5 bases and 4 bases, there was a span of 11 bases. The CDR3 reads CASSRTEFTEAFF. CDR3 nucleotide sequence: TGTGCCAGCAGTCGGACTGAATTCACTGAAGCTTTCTTT.

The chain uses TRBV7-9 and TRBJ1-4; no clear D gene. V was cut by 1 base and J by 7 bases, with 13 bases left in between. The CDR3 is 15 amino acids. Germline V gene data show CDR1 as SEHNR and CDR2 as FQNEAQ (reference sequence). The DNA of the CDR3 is TGTGCCAGCAGCTTAGAGGGTGGGAAAATTGAAAAACTGTTTTTT. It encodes CASSLEGGKIEKLFF.

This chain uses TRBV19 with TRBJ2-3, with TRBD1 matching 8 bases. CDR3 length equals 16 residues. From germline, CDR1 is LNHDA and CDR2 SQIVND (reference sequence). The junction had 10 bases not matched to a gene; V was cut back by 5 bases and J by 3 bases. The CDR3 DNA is TGTGCCAGTAGTCCCCCAGGGGGCAAAAGAACAGATACGCAGTATTTT. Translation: CASSPPGGKRTDTQYF.

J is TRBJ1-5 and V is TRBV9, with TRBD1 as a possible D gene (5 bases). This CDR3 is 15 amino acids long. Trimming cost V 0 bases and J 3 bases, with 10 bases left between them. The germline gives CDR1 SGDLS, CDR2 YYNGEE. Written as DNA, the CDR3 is TGTGCCAGCAGCGTAGACCAGGGTCCCAATCAGCCCCAGCATTTT. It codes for CASSVDQGPNQPQHF.

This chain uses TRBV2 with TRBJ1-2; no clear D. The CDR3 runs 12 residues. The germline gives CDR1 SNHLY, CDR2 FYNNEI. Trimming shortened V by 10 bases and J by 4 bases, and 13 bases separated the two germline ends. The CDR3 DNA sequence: TGTGCCACCGTAGCACAGATCTATGGCTACACCTTC. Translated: CATVAQIYGYTF.